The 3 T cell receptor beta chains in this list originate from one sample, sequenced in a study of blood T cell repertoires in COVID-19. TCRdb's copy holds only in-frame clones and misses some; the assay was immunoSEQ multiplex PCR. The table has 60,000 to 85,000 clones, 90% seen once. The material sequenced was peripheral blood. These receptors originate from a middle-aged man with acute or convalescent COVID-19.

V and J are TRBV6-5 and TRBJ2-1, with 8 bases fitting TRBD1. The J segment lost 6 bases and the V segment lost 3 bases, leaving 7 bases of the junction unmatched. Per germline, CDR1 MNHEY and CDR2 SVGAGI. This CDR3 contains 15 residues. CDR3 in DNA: TGTGCCAGCAGTTATACTCCGGACAGGGCCAATGAGCAGTTCTTC. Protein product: CASSYTPDRANEQFF.

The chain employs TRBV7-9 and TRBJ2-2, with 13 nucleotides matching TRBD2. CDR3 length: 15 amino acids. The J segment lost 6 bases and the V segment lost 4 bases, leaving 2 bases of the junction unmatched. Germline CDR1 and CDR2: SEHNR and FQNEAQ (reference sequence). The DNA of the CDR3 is TGTGCCAGCAGCTCAGGACTAGCGGGAGCCGGGGAGCTGTTTTTT. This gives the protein CASSSGLAGAGELFF.

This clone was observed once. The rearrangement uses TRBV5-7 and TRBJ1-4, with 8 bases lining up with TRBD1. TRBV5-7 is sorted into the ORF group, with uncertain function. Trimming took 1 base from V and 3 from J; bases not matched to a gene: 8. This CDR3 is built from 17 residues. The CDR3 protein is CASSLWGETGANEKLFF. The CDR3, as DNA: TGTGCCAGCAGCTTGTGGGGAGAGACAGGGGCTAATGAAAAACTGTTTTTT.